The present TCR beta chain was sequenced within a study of shared T cell receptors in the human thymus. The CDR3 covers 15 residues. The ends lost 6 bases at V and 6 bases at J; junction bases unmatched: 9. Germline CDR1 is SQVTM and CDR2 is ANQGSEA. Data came from immunoSEQ multiplex PCR; TCRdb stores just in-frame clones and leaves some out. The table has 640,000 or so clones, 80% to 90% seen once. These data were also reused for a study on human thymus T cells. From that second work: Each of the donors was a healthy Finnish infant who was undergoing open corrective cardiac surgery for congenital heart defects. Thymus tissue was removed during corrective cardiac surgery. Usage of V and J genes appeared biased in thymic and blood repertoires. Reports from related research described highly overlapping thymic repertoires among unrelated individuals.

This receptor was taken from a boy in the first two years of life with a congenital heart defect. The chain joins TRBV29-1 to TRBJ2-2; 11 bases line up with TRBD1. The specimen was thymocytes. CDR3 residues: CSVDPGQGDPGELFF. As DNA, the CDR3 is TGCAGCGTCGACCCGGGACAGGGGGATCCCGGGGAGCTGTTTTTT.